The 7 T cell receptor beta chains below all came from one sample that was sequenced in a study of blood T cell repertoires in COVID-19. Measured with immunoSEQ multiplex PCR; TCRdb has only the in-frame clones, and not every one. The table has approximately 230,000 clones, about nine tenths seen once; the top ten hold about 6%. Sequencing used PBMCs or T cells enriched from blood (not recorded which). The source of these receptors is a woman in her 30s with acute COVID-19.

The chain links TRBV21-1 to TRBJ2-7; TRBD1, the D gene given by the table, was not confirmed from the DNA. TRBV21-1 represents a pseudogene. CDR3 length: 14 residues. The CDR3 nucleotides read TGTGCCAGCAGCAAAGGGGACAGGGGGCGCGAGCAGTACTTC. Translating it yields CASSKGDRGREQYF.

This sequence joins TRBV25-1 and TRBJ1-1; D is perhaps TRBD1 (5 bases). The CDR3 sequence is 13 residues long. Germline-derived CDR1 and CDR2 are MGHDK and SYGVNS. The CDR3 reads CVISGAVHTEAFF. The CDR3 DNA reads as TGTGTGATTAGTGGGGCGGTGCACACTGAAGCTTTCTTT.

This clone was seen a handful of times. The chain employs TRBV15 and TRBJ1-5, with 9 nucleotides matching TRBD1. The germline V gene has CDR1 LNHNV and CDR2 YYDKDF (reference sequence). J lost 4 bases, V lost 4 bases, and 5 bases had no gene match. The CDR3 consists of 15 residues. The CDR3 region is CATSTPDRGNQPQHF. CDR3 nucleotides: TGTGCCACCAGCACTCCAGACAGGGGGAATCAGCCCCAGCATTTT.

The rearrangement links TRBV13 to TRBJ1-2; D is possibly TRBD1 (5 bases). In germline, CDR1 is PRHDT, CDR2 FYEKMQ (reference sequence). The V end lost 3 bases, the J end lost 4 bases, and 15 bases lay between the germline ends. The CDR3 is made up of 15 amino acids. The CDR3 sequence is CASSFSGAGGYGYTF. CDR3 DNA: TGTGCCAGCAGCTTTTCCGGGGCCGGGGGCTATGGCTACACCTTC. Full variable domain (remainder filled in from reference TRBV13 and TRBJ1-2): AAGVIQSPRHLIKEKRETATLKCYPIPRHDTVYWYQQGPGQDPQFLISFYEKMQSDKGSIPDRFSAQQFSDYHSELNMSSLELGDSALYFCASSFSGAGGYGYTFGSGTRLTVV.

The chain employs TRBV24-1 and TRBJ2-1; tentatively, D is TRBD1 (5 bases). Trimming removed 0 bases at V and 3 bases at J, with 14 bases between. The germline CDR1 and CDR2 sequences are KGHDR and SFDVKD. The CDR3 has 17 amino acids. The CDR3 here is CATSDLGVQGGYNEQFF. CDR3 nucleotide sequence: TGTGCCACCAGTGATTTGGGGGTCCAGGGTGGCTACAATGAGCAGTTCTTC.

The chain has TRBV21-1 and TRBJ1-3; no check of the table's D call, TRBD1, against the DNA was made. TRBV21-1 is annotated as a pseudogene. The CDR3 has 13 amino acids. CDR3 sequence reads: CASTKTGRNTIYF. CDR3 sequence (DNA): TGTGCCAGCACCAAAACAGGGAGAAACACCATATATTTT.

The V call is TRBV14, the J call TRBJ1-2; no clear D. The CDR3 spans 13 residues. Germline CDR1 SGHDN, CDR2 FVKESK. The V end lost 3 bases, the J end lost 7 bases, and 12 bases lay between the germline ends. The CDR3 DNA sequence: TGTGCCAGCAGCCACAAGCGGACGGGTGGCTACACCTTC. Translating it yields CASSHKRTGGYTF.